A selection of T cell receptor beta chains follows, all from one sample in a study of blood T cell repertoires in COVID-19. Assay used: immunoSEQ multiplex PCR; TCRdb lists only in-frame clones, some missing. The repertoire holds fewer than 130,000 clones, with 88% as singletons. Sequenced input: peripheral blood. The source is a woman aged 45-65 years with acute or convalescent COVID-19. Each CDR3 is given with its conserved first and last residue. D genes are given only for firm matches. Where a row states a size, it is once, few, many or the class of an expanded clone; other rows omit it.

>TRBV24-1|TRBD1|TRBJ2-1|once
TGTGCCACCAGTGATACCCGACAGGGGTCCTACAATGAGCAGTTCTTC
CATSDTRQGSYNEQFF
>TRBV7-2|TRBD2|TRBJ2-1|-
TGTGCCAGCAGCTTAGATGGGGGACTAAGCGGTGAGCAGTTCTTC
CASSLDGGLSGEQFF
>TRBV28|-|TRBJ2-2|-
TGTGCCAGCAGTCGACACTCCGGGGAGCTGTTTTTT
CASSRHSGELFF
>TRBV3-1/TRBV3-2|-|TRBJ2-7|-
TGTGCCAGCAGCCTAGGGAGTCGGTCCTACGAGCAGTACTTC
CASSLGSRSYEQYF
>TRBV2|TRBD1|TRBJ1-2|few
TGTGCCAGCAGTGAAGCGGAAGGGACAGGCGGCTACACCTTC
CASSEAEGTGGYTF
>TRBV11-3|-|TRBJ2-5|-
TGTGCCAGCAGCTTAGCTGGGGGGCAAGAGACCCAGTACTTC
CASSLAGGQETQYF
>TRBV4-1|-|TRBJ2-7|-
TGCGCCAGCAGCCAAGATCTATTAGCGGAGGCCTACGAGCAGTACTTC
CASSQDLLAEAYEQYF
>TRBV5-1|-|TRBJ1-1|-
TGCGCCAGCAGCTTGGCGCCGGGACTCCCCACTGAAGCTTTCTTT
CASSLAPGLPTEAFF
>TRBV5-1|-|TRBJ2-5|-
TGCGCCAGCAGCTCAGGGCCAGGGGTGGAGACCCAGTACTTC
CASSSGPGVETQYF
>TRBV7-2|-|TRBJ2-2|-
TGTGCCAGCAGCTTCCGGGGTCCCACCGCCGGGGAGCTGTTTTTT
CASSFRGPTAGELFF
>TRBV24-1|TRBD1|TRBJ2-1|-
TGTGCCACCAGTGATGACAGGGGGCGAAACAATGAGCAGTTCTTC
CATSDDRGRNNEQFF
>TRBV3-1/TRBV3-2|-|TRBJ2-2|-
TGTGCCAGCAGCCACCTCTTGGGGGGGGGACAGGACACCGGGGAGCTGTTTTTT
CASSHLLGGGQDTGELFF
>TRBV6-5|-|TRBJ1-4|-
TGTGCCAGCCACCTGGACGGCGGGGAAAAACTGTTTTTT
CASHLDGGEKLFF
>TRBV2|-|TRBJ1-1|-
TGTGCCAGCATCAAAGGGGGGGATTTGAACACTGAAGCTTTCTTT
CASIKGGDLNTEAFF
>TRBV13|TRBD2|TRBJ2-2|-
TGTGCCAGCAGCCGCACTAGCGGGATTGCCACCGGGGAGCTGTTTTTT
CASSRTSGIATGELFF
>TRBV9|-|TRBJ2-1|-
TGTGCCAGCAGCGGACAGATTAACAATGAGCAGTTCTTC
CASSGQINNEQFF
>TRBV5-4|-|TRBJ2-1|-
TGTGCCAGCAGCTTAGGAGCGTACTCCTACAATGAGCAGTTCTTC
CASSLGAYSYNEQFF
>TRBV27|-|TRBJ1-4|once
TGTGCCAGCAGTTCTGACAGATATAATGAAAAACTGTTTTTT
CASSSDRYNEKLFF
>TRBV7-9|-|TRBJ1-4|-
TGTGCCAGCAGCTCGTATAATGAAAAACTGTTTTTT
CASSSYNEKLFF
>TRBV5-6|TRBD1|TRBJ1-2|-
TGTGCCAGCAGCCCCGGGGGACAGGACTATGGCTACACCTTC
CASSPGGQDYGYTF
>TRBV29-1|TRBD2|TRBJ2-1|-
TGCAGCGTTGAAAGCGGACTAGCGGGAGTCAATGAGCAGTTCTTC
CSVESGLAGVNEQFF
>TRBV10-3|-|TRBJ2-1|-
TGTGCCTCCAAAACCGGGACTGACTACAATGAGCAGTTCTTC
CASKTGTDYNEQFF
>TRBV7-9|TRBD1|TRBJ2-7|-
TGTGCCAGCAGCCCATGGACAGGGGGCACCAGCTCCTACGAGCAGTACTTC
CASSPWTGGTSSYEQYF
>TRBV5-5|TRBD2|TRBJ2-7|-
TGTGCCAGCAGCTTGGGGGCTAGCGGGAGTTTTGGGCAGTACTTC
CASSLGASGSFGQYF
>TRBV19|TRBD1|TRBJ1-2|once
TGTGCCAGTAATCACAGGGGGTCGAACTATGGCTACACCTTC
CASNHRGSNYGYTF
>TRBV28|-|TRBJ2-7|-
TGTGCCAGCAGATCCCCCCGACTTGAGCAGTACTTC
CASRSPRLEQYF
>TRBV5-4|TRBD2|TRBJ2-5|-
TGTGCCAGCAGCGAAGGAGCTGGCAGGGGACTAGGGGAGACCCAGTACTTC
CASSEGAGRGLGETQYF
>TRBV2|-|TRBJ2-3|-
TGTGCCAGCAAGGGCAATAGCGGCACAGATACGCAGTATTTT
CASKGNSGTDTQYF
>TRBV12-3/TRBV12-4|TRBD1|TRBJ2-7|once
TGTGCCAGCAGAAGACAGGGTTTCTACGAGCAGTACTTC
CASRRQGFYEQYF